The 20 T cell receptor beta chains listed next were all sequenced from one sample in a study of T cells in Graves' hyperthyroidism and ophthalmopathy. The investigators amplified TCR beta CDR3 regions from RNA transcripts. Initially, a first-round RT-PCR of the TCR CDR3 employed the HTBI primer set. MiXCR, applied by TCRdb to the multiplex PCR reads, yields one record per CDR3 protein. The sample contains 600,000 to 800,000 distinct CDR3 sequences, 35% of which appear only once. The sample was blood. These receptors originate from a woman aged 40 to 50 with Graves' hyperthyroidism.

The CDR3 coding sequence is TGTGCCTGGAGGGCTTTAGAGGGTTCGGGCAATCAGCCCCAGCATTTT. This encodes CAWRALEGSGNQPQHF. This sequence joins TRBV30 and TRBJ1-5, with D hard to call. This CDR3 is built from 16 residues. The V end lost 3 bases, the J end lost 2 bases, and 17 bases lay between the germline ends. CDR1 GTSNPN and CDR2 SVGIG come from the germline V gene (reference sequence).

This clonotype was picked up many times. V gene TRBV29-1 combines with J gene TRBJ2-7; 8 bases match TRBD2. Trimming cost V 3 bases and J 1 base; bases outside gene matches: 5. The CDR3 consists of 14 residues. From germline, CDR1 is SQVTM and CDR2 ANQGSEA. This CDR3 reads CSVDGQRGSYEQYF. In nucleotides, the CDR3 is TGCAGCGTTGATGGGCAGCGGGGGTCCTACGAGCAGTACTTC.

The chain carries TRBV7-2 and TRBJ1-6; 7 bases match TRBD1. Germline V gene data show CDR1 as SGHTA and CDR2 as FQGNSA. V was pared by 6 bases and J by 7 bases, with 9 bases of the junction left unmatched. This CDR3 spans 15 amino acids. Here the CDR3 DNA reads TGTGCCAGCAGGATACCACAGGGGCCAAATTCACCCCTCCACTTT. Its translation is CASRIPQGPNSPLHF. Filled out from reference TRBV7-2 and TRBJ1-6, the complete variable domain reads GAGVSQSPSNKVTEKGKDVELRCDPISGHTALYWYRQSLGQGLEFLIYFQGNSAPDKSGLPSDRFSAERTGGSVSTLTIQRTQQEDSAVYLCASRIPQGPNSPLHFGNGTRLTVT.

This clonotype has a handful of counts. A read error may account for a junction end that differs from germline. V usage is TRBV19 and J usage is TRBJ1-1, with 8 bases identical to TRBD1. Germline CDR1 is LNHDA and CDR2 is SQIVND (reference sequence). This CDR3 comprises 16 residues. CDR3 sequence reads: CASSRSGDRLNTEAFF. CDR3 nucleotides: TGTGCCAGCAGTAGAAGTGGGGACAGGTTGAACACTGAAGCTTTCTTT. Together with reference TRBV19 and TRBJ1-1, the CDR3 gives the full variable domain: DGGITQSPKYLFRKEGQNVTLSCEQNLNHDAMYWYRQDPGQGLRLIYYSQIVNDFQKGDIAEGYSVSREKKESFPLTVTSAQKNPTAFYLCASSRSGDRLNTEAFFGQGTRLTVV.

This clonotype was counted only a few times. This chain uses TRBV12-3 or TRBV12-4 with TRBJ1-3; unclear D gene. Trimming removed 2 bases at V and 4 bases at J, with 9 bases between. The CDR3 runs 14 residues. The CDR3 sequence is CASSLYRRGNTIYF. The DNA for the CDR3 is TGTGCCAGCAGTTTATATCGTCGGGGAAACACCATATATTTT.

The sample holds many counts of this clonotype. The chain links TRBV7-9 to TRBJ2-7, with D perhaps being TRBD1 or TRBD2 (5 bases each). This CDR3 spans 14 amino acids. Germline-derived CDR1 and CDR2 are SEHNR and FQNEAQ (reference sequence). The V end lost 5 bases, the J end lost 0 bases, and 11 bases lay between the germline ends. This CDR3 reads CASSGTGLSYEQYF. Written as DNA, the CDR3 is TGTGCCAGCAGCGGGACGGGGCTCTCCTACGAGCAGTACTTC.

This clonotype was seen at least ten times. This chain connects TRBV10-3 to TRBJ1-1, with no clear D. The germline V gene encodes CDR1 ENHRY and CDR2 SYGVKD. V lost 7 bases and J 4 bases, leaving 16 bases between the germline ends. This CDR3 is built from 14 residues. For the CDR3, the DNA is TGTGCCATCACAGAAGTCGAGGGCGTCACTGAAGCTTTCTTT. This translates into CAITEVEGVTEAFF.

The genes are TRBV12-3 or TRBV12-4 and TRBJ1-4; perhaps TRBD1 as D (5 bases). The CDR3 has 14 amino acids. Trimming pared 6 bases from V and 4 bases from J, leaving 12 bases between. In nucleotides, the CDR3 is TGTGCCAGCAGCCCGGACGGGGGTAATGAAAAACTGTTTTTT. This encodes CASSPDGGNEKLFF.

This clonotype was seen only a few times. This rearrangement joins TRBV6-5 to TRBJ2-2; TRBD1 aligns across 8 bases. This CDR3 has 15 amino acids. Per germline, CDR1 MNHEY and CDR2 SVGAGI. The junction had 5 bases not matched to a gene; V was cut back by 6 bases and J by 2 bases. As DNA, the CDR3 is TGTGCCAGCAGACGGACAGGGCTAAACACCGGGGAGCTGTTTTTT. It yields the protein CASRRTGLNTGELFF.

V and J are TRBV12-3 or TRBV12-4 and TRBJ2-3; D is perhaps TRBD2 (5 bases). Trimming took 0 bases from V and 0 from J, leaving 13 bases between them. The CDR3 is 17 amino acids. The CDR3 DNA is TGTGCCAGCAGTTTAGCGCTCAGCGGCACTAGCACAGATACGCAGTATTTT. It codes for CASSLALSGTSTDTQYF.

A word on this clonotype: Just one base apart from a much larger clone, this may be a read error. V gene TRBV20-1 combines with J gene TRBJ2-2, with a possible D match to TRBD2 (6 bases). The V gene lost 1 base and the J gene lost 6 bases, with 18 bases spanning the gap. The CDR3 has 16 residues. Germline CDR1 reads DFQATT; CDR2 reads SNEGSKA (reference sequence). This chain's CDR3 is CSARAFTPREAGELFF. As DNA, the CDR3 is TGCAGTGCTAGAGCCTTCACCCCCAGGGAGGCCGGGGAGCTGTTTTTT.

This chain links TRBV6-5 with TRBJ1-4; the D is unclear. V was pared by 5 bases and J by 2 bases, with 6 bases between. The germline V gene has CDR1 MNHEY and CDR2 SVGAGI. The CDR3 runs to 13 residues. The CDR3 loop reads CASSEETNEKLFF. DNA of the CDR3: TGTGCCAGCAGTGAGGAGACTAATGAAAAACTGTTTTTT.

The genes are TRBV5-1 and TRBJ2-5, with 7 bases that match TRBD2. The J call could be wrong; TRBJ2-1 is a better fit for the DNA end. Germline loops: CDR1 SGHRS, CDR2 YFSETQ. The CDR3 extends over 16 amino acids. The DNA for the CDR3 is TGCGCCAGCAGCTTGGTCCCTAGCGGATCCTACAATGAGCAGTTCTTC. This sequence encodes CASSLVPSGSYNEQFF.

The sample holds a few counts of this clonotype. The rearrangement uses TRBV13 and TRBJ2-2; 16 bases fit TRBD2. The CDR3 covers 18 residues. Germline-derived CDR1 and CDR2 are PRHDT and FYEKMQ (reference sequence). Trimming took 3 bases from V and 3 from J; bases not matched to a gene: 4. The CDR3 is CASSFPGTSGRDTGELFF. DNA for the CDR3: TGTGCCAGCAGCTTCCCCGGGACTAGCGGGAGGGACACCGGGGAGCTGTTTTTT.

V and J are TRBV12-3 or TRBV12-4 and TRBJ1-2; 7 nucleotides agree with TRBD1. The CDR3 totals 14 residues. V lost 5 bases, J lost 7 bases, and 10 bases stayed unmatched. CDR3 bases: TGTGCCAGCAGTGAGAGACAGGGATTTGGTGGCTACACCTTC. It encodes CASSERQGFGGYTF.

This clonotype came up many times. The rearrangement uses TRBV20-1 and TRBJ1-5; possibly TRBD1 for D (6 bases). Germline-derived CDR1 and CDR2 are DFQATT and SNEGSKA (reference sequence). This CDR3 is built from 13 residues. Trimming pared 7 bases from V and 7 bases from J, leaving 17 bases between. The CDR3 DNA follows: TGCAGTGAGGGCAGGGGCCTCGGACAGCCCCAGCATTTT. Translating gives CSEGRGLGQPQHF.

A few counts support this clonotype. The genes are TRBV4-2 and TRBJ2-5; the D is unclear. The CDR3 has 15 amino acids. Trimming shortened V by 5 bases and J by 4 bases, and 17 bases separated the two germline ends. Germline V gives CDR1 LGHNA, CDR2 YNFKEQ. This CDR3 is CASSERVPSVETQYF. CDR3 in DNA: TGTGCCAGCAGCGAAAGGGTCCCTTCTGTAGAGACCCAGTACTTC.

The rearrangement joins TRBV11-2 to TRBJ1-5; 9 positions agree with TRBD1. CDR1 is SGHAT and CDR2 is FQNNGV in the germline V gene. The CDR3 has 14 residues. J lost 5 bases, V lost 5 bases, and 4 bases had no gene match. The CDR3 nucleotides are TGTGCCAGCAGCGAGTGGACAGGGGATCAGCCCCAGCATTTT. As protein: CASSEWTGDQPQHF.

The CDR3 region has the DNA TGTGCCAGCTCACCACCCGGGACAGGGCTCTATGGCTACACCTTC. It is translated as CASSPPGTGLYGYTF. The chain carries TRBV18 and TRBJ1-2; 9 bases are a match to TRBD1. J lost 4 bases, V lost 0 bases, and 3 bases had no gene match. Germline V lookup: CDR1 KGHSH, CDR2 LQKENI. This CDR3 spans 15 amino acids.

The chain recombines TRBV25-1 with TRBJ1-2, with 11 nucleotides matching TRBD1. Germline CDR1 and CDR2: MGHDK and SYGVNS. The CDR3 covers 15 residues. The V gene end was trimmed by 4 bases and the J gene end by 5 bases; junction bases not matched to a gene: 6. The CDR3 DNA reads TGTGCCAGCAGTGCCGGACAGGGGGCAGTTTATGGCTACACCTTC. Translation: CASSAGQGAVYGYTF.